The 4 T cell receptor beta chains listed next were all sequenced from one sample in a study of T cells in localized non-small cell lung cancer. The data were produced by immunoSEQ multiplex PCR, yet TCRdb's version contains in-frame clones alone and is incomplete. The repertoire holds 20,000 to 30,000 clones, with roughly 80% as singletons. The sample was peripheral blood, taken before any cancer treatment. The receptor source for this set is a man aged 40-75 years with stage III squamous cell lung carcinoma.

The rearrangement links TRBV5-1 to TRBJ1-2; a weak D match, TRBD1 (5 bases). The CDR3 has 13 residues. V was trimmed by 5 bases and J by 7 bases, leaving 15 bases between them. CDR1 is SGHRS and CDR2 is YFSETQ in the germline V gene. CDR3 in amino acids: CASRGDSPGGYTF. The CDR3 DNA follows: TGCGCCAGCAGGGGGGACTCCCCCGGTGGCTACACCTTC.

This rearrangement joins TRBV5-1 to TRBJ2-2; D tentatively reads TRBD1 or TRBD2 (5 bases each). Trimming took 4 bases from V and 5 from J, leaving 18 bases between them. This CDR3 has 16 amino acids. CDR1 and CDR2 (germline): SGHRS, YFSETQ. CDR3 region: CASSGGFGGYTGELFF. For the CDR3, the DNA is TGCGCCAGCAGCGGCGGGTTTGGGGGTTATACCGGGGAGCTGTTTTTT.

V gene TRBV5-1 combines with J gene TRBJ1-2, with D tentatively TRBD1 (5 bases). Germline lookup yields CDR1 SGHRS and CDR2 YFSETQ. The CDR3 covers 14 residues. The V gene lost 0 bases and the J gene lost 8 bases, with 14 bases spanning the gap. In DNA, the CDR3 is TGCGCCAGCAGCTTGGACCCGGGGCTTGGAGGCTACACCTTC. This sequence encodes CASSLDPGLGGYTF.

As concerns this clone: The junction does not match germline at one end; this may be a read error. The genes are TRBV18 and TRBJ1-4, with D hard to call. The CDR3 length is 13 residues. The V gene's germline CDR1 is KGHSH and CDR2 LQKENI. DNA for the CDR3: TGTGCCAGCTCAGGCGGAATGAATGAAAAAGGAGCTTTT. It encodes CASSGGMNEKGAF.